This entry lists 2 T cell receptor beta chains sequenced from one sample in a study of shared clonotypes between healthy human individuals. Here immunoSEQ multiplex PCR was the method, and the copy in TCRdb shows in-frame clones only, minus some. This table holds over 300,000 clones, roughly 84% found once. The sequenced sample was memory CD8+ T cells sorted from blood. Subset meaning: CD45RO+ cells pooled with CCR7-negative TemRA cells. Receptors originate from a man between 18 and 35 years old in good health.

The V gene is TRBV30, the J gene TRBJ2-7; 10 nucleotides align to TRBD1. Germline CDR1 is GTSNPN and CDR2 is SVGIG (reference sequence). This CDR3 has 15 residues. With V trimmed by 2 bases and J by 5 bases, 9 bases remained unmatched. CDR3 coding DNA: TGTGCCTGGAGTCTGACAGGGGGCGTCCTCCACGAGCAGTACTTC. It codes for CAWSLTGGVLHEQYF.

This clone was observed once. This chain links TRBV4-3 with TRBJ2-2; TRBD2 might be the D (6 bases). The germline V gene encodes CDR1 LGHNA and CDR2 YSLEER. The CDR3 extends over 16 amino acids. The V end lost 0 bases, the J end lost 6 bases, and 14 bases lay between the germline ends. The CDR3 here is CASSQDAGRLSGELFF. CDR3 DNA sequence: TGCGCCAGCAGCCAAGATGCAGGGAGGCTCTCCGGGGAGCTGTTTTTT.